The 30 T cell receptor beta chains reported below all come from one sample, sequenced in a study of control samples from healthy donors and cancer patients. The data were produced by immunoSEQ multiplex PCR, yet TCRdb's version contains in-frame clones alone and is incomplete. Here the sample spans about 120,000 clones, approximately 90% being singletons. Sequencing was done on a sample of blood. These receptor sequences come from a woman in her 70s in good health.

This clone was detected once. The V call is TRBV11-2, the J call TRBJ2-7; D gene uncertain. Germline loops: CDR1 SGHAT, CDR2 FQNNGV. Trimming shortened V by 0 bases and J by 2 bases, and 8 bases separated the two germline ends. This CDR3 comprises 14 residues. The DNA of the CDR3 is TGTGCCAGCAGCTTAGATCTACCCCCCTACGAGCAGTACTTC. Its translation: CASSLDLPPYEQYF.

The chain employs TRBV5-4 and TRBJ1-1, with 11 bases that match TRBD1. Trimming cost V 4 bases and J 8 bases; bases outside gene matches: 4. The CDR3 consists of 13 residues. From germline, CDR1 is SGHNT and CDR2 YYREEE (reference sequence). CDR3 in amino acids: CASSADRGPEAFF. CDR3 DNA sequence: TGTGCCAGCAGCGCGGACAGGGGGCCAGAAGCTTTCTTT.

This rearrangement joins TRBV14 to TRBJ2-3; 10 bases line up with TRBD2. The CDR3 runs 15 residues. The V and J ends lost 0 bases and 7 bases, in that order; junction bases with no gene match: 4. The germline V gene has CDR1 SGHDN and CDR2 FVKESK. The CDR3 nucleotides are TGTGCCAGCAGCCAAGATAGCGGGGGGACGAATACGCAGTATTTT. Amino acids: CASSQDSGGTNTQYF. Filled out from reference TRBV14 and TRBJ2-3, the complete variable domain reads EAGVTQFPSHSVIEKGQTVTLRCDPISGHDNLYWYRRVMGKEIKFLLHFVKESKQDESGMPNNRFLAERTGGTYSTLKVQPAELEDSGVYFCASSQDSGGTNTQYFGPGTRLTVL.

The V gene is TRBV6-5, the J gene TRBJ1-2, with 7 positions matching TRBD1. The ends lost 6 bases at V and 8 bases at J; junction bases unmatched: 9. The CDR3 length is 13 residues. Germline loops: CDR1 MNHEY, CDR2 SVGAGI. The CDR3 region is CASSPDRVFGYTF. The CDR3 region has the DNA TGTGCCAGCAGCCCCGACAGGGTCTTCGGCTACACCTTC.

The V and J genes are TRBV7-9 and TRBJ1-6, with D uncertain. Trimming left V 4 bases short and J 7 bases short, with 8 bases between. This CDR3 is 13 amino acids long. Germline V lookup: CDR1 SEHNR, CDR2 FQNEAQ (reference sequence). The CDR3, as DNA: TGTGCCAGCAGCTCGTCGGGCAATTCACCCCTCCACTTT. Translation: CASSSSGNSPLHF.

Only one count was recorded for this clone. The gene calls are TRBV19 and TRBJ2-2, with 9 bases lining up with TRBD1. The V segment lost 3 bases and the J segment 0 bases; nucleotides outside the gene matches: 5. In germline, CDR1 is LNHDA, CDR2 SQIVND (reference sequence). The CDR3 has 17 residues. CDR3 residues: CASSITGGDSNTGELFF. Written as DNA, the CDR3 is TGTGCCAGTAGTATCACAGGGGGCGACTCGAACACCGGGGAGCTGTTTTTT.

V gene TRBV5-1 combines with J gene TRBJ2-5; a possible D gene is TRBD1 (5 bases). The CDR3 runs to 15 residues. The V end was cut by 0 bases, the J end by 5 bases, with 14 bases between. Per the germline V gene, CDR1 is SGHRS and CDR2 is YFSETQ. CDR3: CASSLAGQAFETQYF. The CDR3 bases are TGCGCCAGCAGCTTGGCCGGACAAGCTTTTGAGACCCAGTACTTC.

CDR3 amino acids: CASSSTRDRYNEQFF. CDR3 coding DNA: TGTGCCAGCAGCTCAACCCGGGATCGGTACAATGAGCAGTTCTTC. The chain links TRBV11-2 to TRBJ2-1; D might be TRBD2 (5 bases). The CDR3 extends over 15 amino acids. Per the germline V gene, CDR1 is SGHAT and CDR2 is FQNNGV. V was cut by 4 bases and J by 4 bases, with 14 bases left in between.

The chain has TRBV7-9 and TRBJ2-1, with D hard to call. Per germline, CDR1 SEHNR and CDR2 FQNEAQ (reference sequence). Trimming pared 0 bases from V and 6 bases from J, leaving 3 bases between. CDR3 size: 12 residues. The CDR3 region has the DNA TGTGCCAGCAGCTTAGCCCGCAATGAGCAGTTCTTC. Encoded protein: CASSLARNEQFF.

This chain links TRBV4-2 with TRBJ2-5; tentatively, D is TRBD2 (7 bases). Germline CDR1 and CDR2: LGHNA and YNFKEQ. With 2 bases removed from V and 6 bases from J, the gap between germline ends came to 22 bases. The CDR3 covers 17 residues. In DNA, the CDR3 is TGTGCCAGCAGCCAAAGGGGTTTGCGGGGGCAGGGGAAGACCCAGTACTTC. It yields the protein CASSQRGLRGQGKTQYF.

This clone has only one observation. V gene TRBV5-5 combines with J gene TRBJ1-4; D is perhaps TRBD1 (5 bases). CDR1 and CDR2 (germline): SGHKS, YYEKEE (reference sequence). V dropped 0 bases and J dropped 3 bases, with 15 bases sitting between them. CDR3 length: 17 residues. The CDR3: CASSLGVQGGANEKLFF. The CDR3 bases are TGTGCCAGCAGCTTGGGGGTCCAGGGTGGAGCTAATGAAAAACTGTTTTTT. The whole variable domain, filled in from reference TRBV5-5 and TRBJ1-4, reads DAGVTQSPTHLIKTRGQQVTLRCSPISGHKSVSWYQQVLGQGPQFIFQYYEKEERGRGNFPDRFSARQFPNYSSELNVNALLLGDSALYLCASSLGVQGGANEKLFFGSGTQLSVL.

The chain combines TRBV16 with TRBJ1-1; the D gene is possibly TRBD1 (5 bases). The CDR3 is 14 residues long. The V and J ends lost 1 base and 1 base respectively, with 7 bases between them. The germline V gene has CDR1 KGHSY and CDR2 FQNENV. CDR3 sequence reads: CASSQWGTNTEAFF. CDR3 nucleotide sequence: TGTGCCAGCAGCCAATGGGGCACGAACACTGAAGCTTTCTTT.

This chain connects TRBV11-3 to TRBJ2-2; 7 bases line up with TRBD1. This CDR3 is 14 amino acids long. Germline V gene data show CDR1 as SGHNT and CDR2 as YENEEA. The junction had 7 bases not matched to a gene; V was cut back by 5 bases and J by 7 bases. CDR3 loop: CASSPQGKGGELFF. The DNA for the CDR3 is TGTGCCAGCAGCCCACAGGGGAAGGGCGGGGAGCTGTTTTTT.

CDR3 loop: CASSLGGGDTGELFF. The CDR3 DNA is TGTGCCAGCAGCCTGGGAGGGGGAGACACCGGGGAGCTGTTTTTT. The rearrangement links TRBV9 to TRBJ2-2, with D tentatively TRBD2 (7 bases). Per germline, CDR1 SGDLS and CDR2 YYNGEE. Deletions cut 4 bases from V and 3 bases from J, with 13 bases between. The CDR3 consists of 15 residues.

The V gene is TRBV14, the J gene TRBJ1-1; D not resolved. With 1 base removed from V and 7 bases from J, the gap between germline ends came to 13 bases. Germline-derived CDR1 and CDR2 are SGHDN and FVKESK. This CDR3 contains 14 residues. The DNA for the CDR3 is TGTGCCAGCAGCCAAGGCGGGTTCCAAGGTGAAGCTTTCTTT. Its protein product is CASSQGGFQGEAFF.

The V call is TRBV6-1, the J call TRBJ1-2; 7 bases map to TRBD1. The CDR3 extends over 13 amino acids. V shed 1 base and J 8 bases; nucleotides not matched to a gene: 4. Germline values: CDR1 MNHNS, CDR2 SASEGT. CDR3 amino acids: CASSEGDRPGYTF. In nucleotides, the CDR3 is TGTGCCAGCAGTGAAGGGGACAGACCCGGCTACACCTTC.

This clone showed up just a few times. J is TRBJ1-2 and V is TRBV5-1, with D hard to call. CDR1 is SGHRS and CDR2 is YFSETQ in the germline V gene. The length of the CDR3 is 14 residues. V gave up 0 bases and J gave up 7 bases, with 13 bases separating them. The DNA of the CDR3 is TGCGCCAGCAGCTTGGACGGATCCTCTGCTGGCTACACCTTC. It encodes CASSLDGSSAGYTF.

This rearrangement joins TRBV6-6 to TRBJ1-1, with D unresolved. The CDR3 sequence is 15 residues long. V gave up 2 bases and J gave up 5 bases, with 15 bases separating them. Germline values: CDR1 MNHNY, CDR2 SVGAGI (reference sequence). CDR3 sequence reads: CASSYTAGLGTEAFF. The CDR3, as DNA: TGTGCCAGCAGTTACACGGCGGGGTTGGGGACTGAAGCTTTCTTT.

This rearrangement joins TRBV15 to TRBJ2-1, with D unresolved. This CDR3 spans 19 amino acids. Per the germline V gene, CDR1 is LNHNV and CDR2 is YYDKDF (reference sequence). The ends were cut back, 0 bases at V and 2 bases at J, with 20 bases in the middle. This CDR3 reads CATSRDWASSSPTYNEQFF. The CDR3 DNA reads TGTGCCACCAGCAGAGATTGGGCCAGTTCATCCCCCACCTACAATGAGCAGTTCTTC.

The chain recombines TRBV5-1 with TRBJ1-3; no reliable D call. The CDR3 runs to 13 residues. V was shortened by 1 base and J by 8 bases, with 10 bases between the two germline ends. Germline lookup yields CDR1 SGHRS and CDR2 YFSETQ. CDR3 DNA: TGCGCCAGCAGCTTGCGGGATGGGGACACCATATATTTT. This encodes CASSLRDGDTIYF.

This rearrangement joins TRBV19 to TRBJ1-3; D call uncertain. V lost 6 bases, J lost 1 base, and 7 bases lay in between. CDR3 size: 13 residues. The germline V gene encodes CDR1 LNHDA and CDR2 SQIVND (reference sequence). The CDR3 is CASRITSGNTIYF. The CDR3 DNA reads as TGTGCCAGTAGGATAACTTCTGGAAACACCATATATTTT.

The chain uses TRBV7-8 and TRBJ1-4; 11 bases map to TRBD1. Trimming at V came to 7 bases and at J to 7 bases, leaving 11 bases not matched to a gene. The CDR3 totals 16 residues. Germline-derived CDR1 and CDR2 are SGHVS and FQNEAQ. The CDR3 coding sequence is TGTGCCAGCACCAAAGCCGGGACAGGGGGTCTTGAAAAACTGTTTTTT. Protein product: CASTKAGTGGLEKLFF. Variable domain in full (rest from reference TRBV7-8 and TRBJ1-4): GAGVSQSPRYKVAKRGQDVALRCDPISGHVSLFWYQQALGQGPEFLTYFQNEAQLDKSGLPSDRFFAERPEGSVSTLKIQRTQQEDSAVYLCASTKAGTGGLEKLFFGSGTQLSVL.

Points on this clone: The junction departs from the called germline gene at one end, perhaps through a read error. V and J are TRBV6-2 or TRBV6-3 and TRBJ2-3; perhaps TRBD2 as D (6 bases). Germline V lookup: CDR1 MNHEY, CDR2 SVGEGT. The CDR3 length is 13 residues. This CDR3 is CASSRDSTGTQYF. The CDR3 DNA reads TGTGCCAGCAGTCGGGACTCCACAGGTACGCAGTATTTT.

The chain has TRBV3-1 (or the pseudogene TRBV3-2) and TRBJ1-5; D remains ambiguous. Germline V gene sequence: CDR1 LGHDT, CDR2 YNNKEL (reference sequence). Trimming removed 4 bases from V and 3 bases from J, with 10 bases in between. This CDR3 is 14 amino acids long. DNA for the CDR3: TGTGCCAGCAGCCGGAGCGTAGACAATCAGCCCCAGCATTTT. It specifies CASSRSVDNQPQHF.

V gene TRBV5-1 combines with J gene TRBJ2-2, with D tentatively TRBD1 (6 bases). V was shortened by 3 bases and J by 7 bases, with 10 bases between the two germline ends. The V gene's germline CDR1 is SGHRS and CDR2 YFSETQ. The CDR3 contains 13 residues. This CDR3 reads CASSSQGSGELFF. The CDR3 bases are TGCGCCAGCAGCTCGCAGGGGAGCGGGGAGCTGTTTTTT.

The chain couples TRBV5-6 to TRBJ1-2, with a possible D match to TRBD1 (5 bases). The CDR3 consists of 14 residues. V was cut by 2 bases and J by 0 bases, with 8 bases left in between. Germline CDR1 reads SGHDT; CDR2 reads YYEEEE. Here the CDR3 DNA reads TGTGCCAGCAGCTTTGGGGGGGCTAACTATGGCTACACCTTC. Translation gives CASSFGGANYGYTF.

The V call is TRBV24-1, the J call TRBJ2-7; the D is unclear. This CDR3 is built from 13 residues. Germline values: CDR1 KGHDR, CDR2 SFDVKD. Deletions cut 6 bases from V and 6 bases from J, with 14 bases between. The CDR3 bases are TGTGCCACCAGTCTCGAAGGATCTAGCGAGCAGTACTTC. The encoded protein is CATSLEGSSEQYF.

The gene calls are TRBV3-1 (or the pseudogene TRBV3-2) and TRBJ1-6, with D possibly being TRBD1 (5 bases). The CDR3 sequence is 14 residues long. In germline, CDR1 is LGHDT, CDR2 YNNKEL (reference sequence). The V and J ends lost 5 bases and 10 bases respectively, with 15 bases between them. This CDR3 reads CASSYRDQRSPLHF. CDR3 sequence (DNA): TGTGCCAGCAGCTACCGGGACCAGAGATCACCCCTCCACTTT.

This chain uses TRBV18 with TRBJ1-4; D unresolved. This CDR3 spans 16 amino acids. Between the trimmed V and J ends, which lost 4 bases and 0 bases, there was a span of 12 bases. Germline V lookup: CDR1 KGHSH, CDR2 LQKENI. The CDR3 reads CASSRSQIATNEKLFF. The CDR3, as DNA: TGTGCCAGCTCACGGAGCCAGATAGCAACTAATGAAAAACTGTTTTTT.

The rearrangement uses TRBV15 and TRBJ1-2, with no clear D. CDR1 is LNHNV, CDR2 YYDKDF, per germline (reference sequence). V lost 0 bases to trimming and J lost 1 base, with 6 bases between them. This CDR3 region has 14 residues. CDR3 sequence: CATSRDSLNYGYTF. CDR3 bases: TGTGCCACCAGCAGAGATTCCCTTAACTATGGCTACACCTTC.